The 12 T cell receptor beta chains listed next were all sequenced from one sample in a study of cytomegalovirus exposure and HLA in healthy donors. PCR involved 60 Vbeta and 13 Jbeta primers. This table comes from immunoSEQ multiplex PCR, and its TCRdb copy is limited to in-frame clones, with some not included. This repertoire shows 200,000 or so clones, 65% to 90% found once; its top ten account for 1.4%. Material for sequencing was PBMCs. Receptor source: a girl aged 5-17 years in good health and CMV-seronegative.

This sequence joins TRBV6-1 and TRBJ2-1; D is unresolved. Trimming removed 7 bases from V and 9 bases from J, with 10 bases in between. Germline-derived CDR1 and CDR2 are MNHNS and SASEGT. This CDR3 has 11 residues. The CDR3 region is CASNPPVEQFF. CDR3 DNA sequence: TGTGCCAGCAACCCCCCGGTTGAGCAGTTCTTC.

The chain uses TRBV10-2 and TRBJ1-1; the D is unclear. Trimming cost V 10 bases and J 1 base, with 16 bases left between them. Germline V gene data show CDR1 as WSHSY and CDR2 as SAAADI. The CDR3 extends over 14 amino acids. This CDR3 is CATLTQVRNTEAFF. CDR3 DNA sequence: TGCGCCACCTTAACTCAGGTTAGGAACACTGAAGCTTTCTTT.

J is TRBJ1-2 and V is TRBV2; D might be TRBD1 (5 bases). CDR3 length: 15 amino acids. With 7 bases removed from V and 7 bases from J, the gap between germline ends came to 22 bases. The germline CDR1 and CDR2 sequences are SNHLY and FYNNEI. The CDR3: CASTSSPGGVRGYTF. CDR3 coding DNA: TGTGCCAGCACGAGTTCCCCGGGAGGGGTTCGTGGCTACACCTTC.

V gene TRBV11-2 combines with J gene TRBJ2-2; no clear D gene. Trimming shortened V by 2 bases and J by 6 bases, and 10 bases separated the two germline ends. This CDR3 is built from 14 residues. Germline V gene lookup returns CDR1 SGHAT and CDR2 FQNNGV. This CDR3 reads CASSLLRLSGELFF. The DNA for the CDR3 is TGTGCCAGCAGCTTACTTCGTCTATCCGGGGAGCTGTTTTTT.

The V and J genes are TRBV19 and TRBJ2-2; 10 bases fit TRBD1. J was trimmed by 4 bases and V by 6 bases; bases with no gene match: 2. The CDR3 is 14 residues long. CDR1 LNHDA and CDR2 SQIVND come from the germline V gene (reference sequence). The CDR3 loop is CASRGQGSTGELFF. DNA for the CDR3: TGTGCCAGTAGGGGACAGGGGAGCACCGGGGAGCTGTTTTTT.

The gene calls are TRBV7-9 and TRBJ1-4; D uncertain. Germline V gives CDR1 SEHNR, CDR2 FQNEAQ (reference sequence). The CDR3 covers 15 residues. V was shortened by 2 bases and J by 0 bases, with 7 bases between the two germline ends. CDR3 in DNA: TGTGCCAGCAGCTTAATGGCTGCAACTAATGAAAAACTGTTTTTT. This gives the protein CASSLMAATNEKLFF.

The chain joins TRBV15 to TRBJ2-7; the D gene is possibly TRBD1 (6 bases). Germline CDR1 LNHNV, CDR2 YYDKDF (reference sequence). V lost 1 base to trimming and J lost 6 bases, with 13 bases between them. The CDR3 extends over 14 amino acids. CDR3 protein: CATSRGKGVGEQYF. DNA of the CDR3: TGTGCCACCAGCAGAGGGAAGGGGGTCGGCGAGCAGTACTTC.

The chain joins TRBV9 to TRBJ2-5, with D possibly TRBD1 on 5 matching bases. V lost 3 bases and J 5 bases, leaving 14 bases between the germline ends. The CDR3 runs 14 residues. Per the germline V gene, CDR1 is SGDLS and CDR2 is YYNGEE. For the CDR3, the DNA is TGTGCCAGCAGCGCGCGTCGCAGGGTGGAGACCCAGTACTTC. It translates to CASSARRRVETQYF.

The chain combines TRBV29-1 with TRBJ2-5, with 10 bases lining up with TRBD2. The CDR3 has 14 amino acids. V trimming: 4 bases; J trimming: 1 base; junction bases outside the gene matches: 3. Germline loops: CDR1 SQVTM, CDR2 ANQGSEA. For the CDR3, the DNA is TGCAGCGTTGCCTTAGCGGGGGGCCAAGAGACCCAGTACTTC. Amino acids: CSVALAGGQETQYF.

V gene TRBV5-8 combines with J gene TRBJ2-5; possibly TRBD2 for D (6 bases). Germline CDR1 is SGHTS and CDR2 is YDEGEE. With 4 bases removed from V and 5 bases from J, the gap between germline ends came to 18 bases. The CDR3 is 15 residues long. The CDR3 is CASSGRLVSRETQYF. In DNA, the CDR3 is TGTGCCAGCAGCGGAAGACTAGTATCTAGGGAGACCCAGTACTTC.

This sequence joins TRBV10-3 and TRBJ1-2; 8 positions match TRBD1. The trim removed 0 bases at V and 3 bases at J, leaving 6 bases unmatched. Germline CDR1 reads ENHRY; CDR2 reads SYGVKD. CDR3 length: 16 residues. The DNA for the CDR3 is TGTGCCATCAGTGAGTCAGACAGGGGTACCGACTATGGCTACACCTTC. Translation gives CAISESDRGTDYGYTF.

V gene TRBV6-6 combines with J gene TRBJ2-1, with 9 positions matching TRBD2. The CDR3 extends over 13 amino acids. J lost 7 bases, V lost 8 bases, and 6 bases had no gene match. The germline CDR1 and CDR2 sequences are MNHNY and SVGAGI (reference sequence). The chain's CDR3 is CASVTAGGNEQFF. The CDR3 nucleotides read TGTGCCAGCGTTACAGCGGGAGGTAATGAGCAGTTCTTC.